These 30 T cell receptor beta chains were all obtained from the same sample, sequenced in a study of T cell repertoires in cytomegalovirus infection. One entry per CDR3 protein, called by TCRdb with MiXCR from the reads. Of about 190,000 distinct CDR3 sequences listed, approximately 30% are singletons. Sequenced sample: PBMCs. The receptors shown here come from a human donor in good health (CMV status not recorded). Some clones in this sample may be carry-over from other donors' samples.

This clonotype was detected many times. The V call is TRBV7-2, the J call TRBJ1-1, with D possibly TRBD1 on 6 matching bases. The CDR3 has 14 residues. CDR1 is SGHTA and CDR2 is FQGNSA in the germline V gene. Deletions cut 5 bases from V and 5 bases from J, with 15 bases between. In DNA form, the CDR3 reads TGTGCCAGCAGCCCCCCCACAGGGAGAACTGAAGCTTTCTTT. Translation: CASSPPTGRTEAFF.

The chain employs TRBV7-4 and TRBJ2-5; 12 positions agree with TRBD2. Per the germline V gene, CDR1 is SGHVT and CDR2 is SQSDAQ. This CDR3 region has 21 residues. J was trimmed by 2 bases and V by 3 bases; bases with no gene match: 19. The CDR3 here is CASSFTKKTSGGFTNQETQYF. The CDR3, as DNA: TGTGCCAGCAGCTTCACCAAAAAGACTAGCGGGGGATTCACGAATCAAGAGACCCAGTACTTC. Using reference TRBV7-4 and TRBJ2-5 for the parts outside the CDR3, the full variable domain is GAGVSQSPRYKVAKRGRDVALRCDSISGHVTLYWYRQTLGQGSEVLTYSQSDAQRDKSGRPSGRFSAERPERSVSTLKIQRTEQGDSAVYLCASSFTKKTSGGFTNQETQYFGPGTRLLVL.

V gene TRBV18 combines with J gene TRBJ2-1; tentative D call: TRBD1 (6 bases). Trimming cost V 2 bases and J 16 bases, with 18 bases left between them. Germline V gene sequence: CDR1 KGHSH, CDR2 LQKENI. The CDR3 spans 13 residues. The CDR3 is CASSPGGQLSQFF. The CDR3 DNA reads TGTGCCAGCTCACCAGGCGGACAGTTGTCTCAATTCTTC.

J is TRBJ1-5 and V is TRBV6-2 or TRBV6-3, with TRBD1 matching 8 bases. Germline V lookup: CDR1 MNHEY, CDR2 SVGEGT. The J segment lost 3 bases and the V segment lost 9 bases, leaving 10 bases of the junction unmatched. CDR3 length: 15 amino acids. DNA of the CDR3: TGTGCCAGTGGGGACAGGAGAGACATCAATCAGCCCCAGCATTTT. Its translation: CASGDRRDINQPQHF.

In its sample, this clonotype was seen a few times. The chain links TRBV6-2 or TRBV6-3 to TRBJ2-7; the D gene is possibly TRBD2 (6 bases). The CDR3 has 14 amino acids. Germline lookup yields CDR1 MNHEY and CDR2 SVGEGT. V was clipped by 0 bases and J by 7 bases, with 13 bases between them. DNA for the CDR3: TGTGCCAGCAGTTACTCGACTAGGGTAAGGGAGCAGTACTTC. It yields the protein CASSYSTRVREQYF.

In its sample, this clonotype was seen a few times. One junction end disagrees with the germline gene, perhaps due to a read error. The chain joins TRBV4-1 to TRBJ2-1; the match to TRBD1 covers 10 bases. This CDR3 is 22 amino acids long. Germline V CDR1 and CDR2: MGHRA, YSYEKL. Here the CDR3 reads CASSQGLEPGQGNVASYNEQFF. CDR3 DNA sequence: TGTGCCAGCAGCCAGGGACTCGAGCCGGGACAGGGGAACGTAGCCTCCTACAATGAGCAGTTCTTC.

This clonotype was seen repeatedly, ten times or more. CDR3 nucleotides: TGTGCCAGCAGCTACACAGGGGGCTCATACGAGCAGTACTTC. This translates into CASSYTGGSYEQYF. The gene calls are TRBV7-2 and TRBJ2-7; TRBD1 matches at 9 bases. The junction had 5 bases not matched to a gene; V was cut back by 4 bases and J by 4 bases. The germline gives CDR1 SGHTA, CDR2 FQGNSA. The CDR3 totals 14 residues.

This clonotype was observed a few times. This chain joins TRBV7-2 and TRBJ1-4; D may be TRBD1 (5 bases). Germline loops: CDR1 SGHTA, CDR2 FQGNSA. This CDR3 region has 14 residues. Deletions cut 6 bases from V and 8 bases from J, with 16 bases between. DNA for the CDR3: TGTGCCAGCAGTTCCGAGGTGGGGGACGAAAAACTGTTTTTT. Protein: CASSSEVGDEKLFF.

J is TRBJ2-5 and V is TRBV10-3; no clear D. Trimming removed 0 bases at V and 5 bases at J, with 10 bases between. Germline V CDR1 and CDR2: ENHRY, SYGVKD. The CDR3 is made up of 14 amino acids. The CDR3 nucleotides read TGTGCCATCAGTGAGTCGTTTAGCTGGGAGACCCAGTACTTC. Its translation: CAISESFSWETQYF.

This clonotype was seen only once. V and J are TRBV13 and TRBJ2-1; D is possibly TRBD1 or TRBD2 (5 bases each). The germline V gene has CDR1 PRHDT and CDR2 FYEKMQ (reference sequence). This CDR3 is 15 amino acids long. V lost 4 bases, J lost 8 bases, and 18 bases lay in between. The CDR3 reads CASSSQGRRSDEQFF. The CDR3 DNA reads TGTGCCAGCAGCTCCCAGGGACGAAGATCCGATGAGCAGTTCTTC.

The chain joins TRBV29-1 to TRBJ2-1; D might be TRBD1 (6 bases). Trimming cost V 7 bases and J 7 bases, with 11 bases left between them. Germline V gene sequence: CDR1 SQVTM, CDR2 ANQGSEA. CDR3 length: 11 amino acids. This CDR3 is CSGGPVNEQFF. CDR3 sequence (DNA): TGCAGCGGGGGGCCGGTGAATGAGCAGTTCTTC.

This clonotype was picked up a small number of times. CDR3: CASSYLDNAGEAFF. CDR3 in DNA: TGTGCCAGCAGTTACCTGGACAACGCGGGTGAAGCTTTCTTT. This sequence joins TRBV6-2 or TRBV6-3 and TRBJ1-1, with a tentative D call TRBD1 (5 bases). The germline V and J ends were trimmed by 2 bases and 7 bases, with 14 bases remaining between them. Germline CDR1 and CDR2: MNHEY and SVGEGT. CDR3 size: 14 residues.

The V gene is TRBV7-9, the J gene TRBJ1-1, with D perhaps matching TRBD1 (5 bases). Germline CDR1 is SEHNR and CDR2 is FQNEAQ (reference sequence). Trimming removed 5 bases at V and 5 bases at J, with 21 bases between. CDR3 size: 16 residues. The CDR3 reads CASSRTLEKTVTEAFF. As DNA, the CDR3 is TGTGCCAGCAGCCGTACACTCGAAAAGACAGTAACTGAAGCTTTCTTT.

This clonotype was counted a few times. The chain combines TRBV10-3 with TRBJ2-4, with 7 bases aligning to TRBD1. In germline, CDR1 is ENHRY, CDR2 SYGVKD. Trimming cost V 10 bases and J 3 bases; bases outside gene matches: 6. This CDR3 contains 13 residues. The CDR3 spells CATMGQLKNIQYF. The CDR3 region has the DNA TGTGCCACCATGGGACAGCTCAAAAACATTCAGTACTTC.

This clonotype came up a few times. This chain joins TRBV7-8 and TRBJ2-2; no definite D call. Germline CDR1 is SGHVS and CDR2 is FQNEAQ. Trimming shortened V by 4 bases and J by 4 bases, and 13 bases separated the two germline ends. The CDR3 consists of 15 residues. The CDR3 region is CASSSSGPVTGELFF. In DNA form, the CDR3 reads TGTGCCAGCAGCTCTTCCGGACCCGTCACCGGGGAGCTGTTTTTT.

The chain uses TRBV20-1 and TRBJ2-5; 8 nucleotides line up with TRBD2. This CDR3 has 14 amino acids. V was pared by 6 bases and J by 5 bases, with 11 bases of the junction left unmatched. The germline V gene encodes CDR1 DFQATT and CDR2 SNEGSKA (reference sequence). The CDR3 nucleotides read TGCAGTGCCCCCAAAGCGGGGGCATTTGAGACCCAGTACTTC. The encoded protein is CSAPKAGAFETQYF.

The chain uses TRBV5-1 and TRBJ1-1, with 9 bases that match TRBD1. Germline CDR1 is SGHRS and CDR2 is YFSETQ. V gave up 8 bases and J gave up 8 bases; unmatched junction bases: 10. The CDR3 runs to 13 residues. The CDR3 bases are TGCGCCAGTTATCTGACAGGGGGGGCCGAAGCTTTCTTT. It specifies CASYLTGGAEAFF.

On this clonotype itself: Likely a read error: the CDR3 ends without its conserved phenylalanine or tryptophan. The chain couples TRBV6-6 to TRBJ2-7; tentative D call: TRBD2 (5 bases). Germline V gene lookup returns CDR1 MNHNY and CDR2 SVGAGI (reference sequence). The CDR3 is 14 amino acids. V dropped 5 bases and J dropped 1 base, with 12 bases sitting between them. CDR3 amino acids: CASSAPRGSYEQYY. The CDR3 nucleotides are TGTGCCAGCAGTGCGCCCCGGGGATCCTACGAGCAGTACTAC.

The chain is built from TRBV20-1 and TRBJ2-3; possible D gene TRBD2, 6 bases. The CDR3 has 11 amino acids. Germline V gives CDR1 DFQATT, CDR2 SNEGSKA (reference sequence). The V and J ends lost 3 bases and 6 bases respectively, with 7 bases between them. CDR3 amino acids: CSARSGDTQYF. The CDR3 DNA sequence: TGCAGTGCTAGGAGCGGGGATACGCAGTATTTT.

There are a few counts of this clonotype. The gene calls are TRBV7-2 and TRBJ1-3; weak D call: TRBD1 (6 bases). Germline V gene lookup returns CDR1 SGHTA and CDR2 FQGNSA. CDR3 length equals 13 residues. The germline V and J ends were trimmed by 5 bases and 5 bases, with 10 bases remaining between them. The CDR3 protein is CASSPDRRNTIYF. DNA of the CDR3: TGTGCCAGCAGCCCCGACAGGAGAAACACCATATATTTT.

The chain joins TRBV14 to TRBJ2-1, with TRBD1 matching over 9 bases. Germline CDR1 and CDR2: SGHDN and FVKESK. The CDR3 is made up of 15 amino acids. The V and J ends lost 2 bases and 2 bases, in that order; junction bases with no gene match: 1. CDR3 sequence: CASSQRTGAYNEQFF. The CDR3 DNA sequence: TGTGCCAGCAGCCAAAGGACAGGGGCCTACAATGAGCAGTTCTTC.

Comments on this clonotype: A read error may account for a junction end that differs from germline. The chain has TRBV12-3 or TRBV12-4 and TRBJ1-5; perhaps TRBD1 as D (5 bases). This CDR3 contains 14 residues. The CDR3 is CASSQKGRNPPQHF. The DNA of the CDR3 is TGTGCCAGCAGCCAAAAGGGGCGGAATCCGCCCCAGCATTTT.

Note on this clonotype: The germline gene is not matched at one end of the junction; a read error may be the cause. The V and J genes are TRBV18 and TRBJ1-1; D possibly corresponds to TRBD1 (5 bases). Germline V gene lookup returns CDR1 KGHSH and CDR2 LQKENI. The CDR3 is made up of 15 amino acids. The CDR3 sequence is CASSPPAGTNAEAFF. CDR3 nucleotide sequence: TGTGCCAGCTCACCACCGGCAGGGACGAACGCTGAAGCTTTCTTT.

The gene calls are TRBV20-1 and TRBJ1-3; D not certain. CDR1 and CDR2 (germline): DFQATT, SNEGSKA (reference sequence). The germline V and J ends were trimmed by 1 base and 0 bases, with 10 bases remaining between them. The CDR3 has 15 residues. The CDR3 protein is CSARGVGSSGNTIYF. The CDR3 bases are TGCAGTGCTAGAGGGGTTGGATCCTCTGGAAACACCATATATTTT.

The V and J genes are TRBV6-5 and TRBJ1-1; maybe TRBD1 (5 bases). The germline CDR1 and CDR2 sequences are MNHEY and SVGAGI. The V end lost 8 bases, the J end lost 0 bases, and 13 bases lay between the germline ends. The CDR3 extends over 14 amino acids. The CDR3: CASRETGLNTEAFF. CDR3 DNA sequence: TGTGCCAGCCGGGAGACGGGACTGAACACTGAAGCTTTCTTT.

The chain has TRBV20-1 and TRBJ2-7; 9 bases agree with TRBD1. Germline V CDR1 and CDR2: DFQATT, SNEGSKA (reference sequence). With 5 bases clipped from V and 0 bases from J, the junction kept 14 bases outside the gene matches. The CDR3 is made up of 17 amino acids. In DNA form, the CDR3 reads TGCAGTGCTGCGGGGACAGGGAGATTACCGAGCTCCTACGAGCAGTACTTC. Translated, it gives CSAAGTGRLPSSYEQYF.

This clonotype was counted only a few times. The rearrangement joins TRBV5-1 to TRBJ2-7; D remains ambiguous. The germline gives CDR1 SGHRS, CDR2 YFSETQ. The V end was cut by 4 bases, the J end by 5 bases, with 13 bases between. The CDR3 is made up of 13 amino acids. CDR3 sequence (DNA): TGCGCCAGCAGCGGGTATGGGTCCGACGAGCAGTACTTC. Amino acids: CASSGYGSDEQYF.

As regards this clonotype: Being one base from a much bigger clone, this may be a read error. This rearrangement joins TRBV7-2 to TRBJ2-3, with D uncertain. This CDR3 is 15 amino acids long. Germline V gives CDR1 SGHTA, CDR2 FQGNSA. CDR3 loop: CASSLGGVSTETQYF. In nucleotides, the CDR3 is TGTGCCAGCAGCTTAGGTGGGGTTAGCACAGAAACGCAGTATTTT.

Only a few counts were recorded for this clonotype. The rearrangement links TRBV7-4 to TRBJ2-1; D is unclear. V was cut by 4 bases and J by 4 bases, with 11 bases left in between. CDR3 length equals 14 residues. Germline CDR1 is SGHVT and CDR2 is SQSDAQ. CDR3 sequence: CASSSHREYNEQFF. The DNA for the CDR3 is TGTGCCAGCAGCTCGCATAGGGAATACAATGAGCAGTTCTTC.

The rearrangement links TRBV30 to TRBJ2-1; unclear D gene. V was clipped by 6 bases and J by 0 bases, with 0 bases between them. In germline, CDR1 is GTSNPN, CDR2 SVGIG (reference sequence). The CDR3 loop spans 10 amino acids. The DNA for the CDR3 is TGTGCCTGCTCCTACAATGAGCAGTTCTTC. It yields the protein CACSYNEQFF.